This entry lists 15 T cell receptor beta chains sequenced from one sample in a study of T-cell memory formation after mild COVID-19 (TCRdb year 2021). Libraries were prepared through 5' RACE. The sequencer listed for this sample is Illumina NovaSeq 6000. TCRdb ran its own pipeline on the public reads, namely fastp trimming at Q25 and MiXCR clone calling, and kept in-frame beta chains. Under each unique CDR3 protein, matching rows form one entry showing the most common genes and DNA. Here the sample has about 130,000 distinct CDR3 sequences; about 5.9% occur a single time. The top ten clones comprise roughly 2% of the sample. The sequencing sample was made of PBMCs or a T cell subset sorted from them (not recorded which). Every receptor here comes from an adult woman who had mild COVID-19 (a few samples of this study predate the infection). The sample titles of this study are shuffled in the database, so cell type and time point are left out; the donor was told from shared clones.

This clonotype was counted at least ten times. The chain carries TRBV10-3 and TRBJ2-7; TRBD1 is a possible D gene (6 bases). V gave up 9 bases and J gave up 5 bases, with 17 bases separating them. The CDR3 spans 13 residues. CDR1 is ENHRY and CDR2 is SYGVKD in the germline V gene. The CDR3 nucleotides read TGTGCCATAAAACAGGGCCCAGGGGACGAGCAGTACTTC. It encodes CAIKQGPGDEQYF.

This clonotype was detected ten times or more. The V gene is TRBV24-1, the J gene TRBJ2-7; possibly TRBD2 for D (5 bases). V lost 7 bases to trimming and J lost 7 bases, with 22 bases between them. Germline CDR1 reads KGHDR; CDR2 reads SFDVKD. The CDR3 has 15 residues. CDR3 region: CATRRTLRATEEQYF. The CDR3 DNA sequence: TGTGCCACCAGACGGACTCTGAGAGCTACGGAGGAGCAGTACTTC.

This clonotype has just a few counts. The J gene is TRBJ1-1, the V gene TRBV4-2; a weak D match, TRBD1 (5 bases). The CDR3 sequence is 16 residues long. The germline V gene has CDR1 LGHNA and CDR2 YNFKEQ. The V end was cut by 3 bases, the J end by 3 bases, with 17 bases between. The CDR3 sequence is CASSQASPGGDTEAFF. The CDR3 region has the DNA TGTGCCAGCAGCCAGGCCTCGCCGGGGGGGGACACTGAAGCTTTCTTT.

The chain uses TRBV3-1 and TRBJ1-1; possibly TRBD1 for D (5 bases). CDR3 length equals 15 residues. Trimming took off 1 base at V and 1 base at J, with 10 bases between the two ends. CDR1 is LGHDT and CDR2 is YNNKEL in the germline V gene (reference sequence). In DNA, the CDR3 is TGTGCCAGCAGCCAAGGGGGGTTTTCGAACACTGAAGCTTTCTTT. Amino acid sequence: CASSQGGFSNTEAFF.

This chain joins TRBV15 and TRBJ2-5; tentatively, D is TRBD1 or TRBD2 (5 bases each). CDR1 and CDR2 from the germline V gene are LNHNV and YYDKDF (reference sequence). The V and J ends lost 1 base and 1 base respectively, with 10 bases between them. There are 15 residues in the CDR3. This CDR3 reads CATSRGLGTQETQYF. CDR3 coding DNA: TGTGCCACCAGCAGAGGGTTAGGGACCCAAGAGACCCAGTACTTC.

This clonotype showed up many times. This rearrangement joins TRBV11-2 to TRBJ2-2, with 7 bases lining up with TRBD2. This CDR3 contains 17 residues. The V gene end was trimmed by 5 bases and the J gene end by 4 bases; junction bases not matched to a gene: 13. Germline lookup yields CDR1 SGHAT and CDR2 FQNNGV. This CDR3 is CASSPATSRSGTGELFF. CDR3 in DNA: TGTGCCAGCAGCCCCGCGACTAGCCGCTCGGGCACCGGGGAGCTGTTTTTT.

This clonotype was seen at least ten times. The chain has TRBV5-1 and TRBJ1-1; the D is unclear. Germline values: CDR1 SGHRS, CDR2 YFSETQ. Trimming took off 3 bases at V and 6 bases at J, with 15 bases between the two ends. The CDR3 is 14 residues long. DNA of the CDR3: TGCGCCAGCAGCTCCGGCAATGAAAGGGCTGAAGCTTTCTTT. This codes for CASSSGNERAEAFF.

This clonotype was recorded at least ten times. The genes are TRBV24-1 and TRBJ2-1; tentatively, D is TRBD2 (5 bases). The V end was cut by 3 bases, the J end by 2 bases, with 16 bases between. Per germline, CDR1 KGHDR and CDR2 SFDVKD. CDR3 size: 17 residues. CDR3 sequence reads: CATSDNSLEVTYNEQFF. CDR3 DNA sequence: TGTGCCACCAGTGATAATTCACTAGAGGTTACCTACAATGAGCAGTTCTTC.

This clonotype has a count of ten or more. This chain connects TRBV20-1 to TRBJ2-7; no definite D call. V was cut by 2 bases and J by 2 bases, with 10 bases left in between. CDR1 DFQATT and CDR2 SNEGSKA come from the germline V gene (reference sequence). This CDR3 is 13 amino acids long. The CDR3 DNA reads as TGCAGTGCTAGATTCAGACTTGCCTACGAGCAGTACTTC. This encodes CSARFRLAYEQYF.

The CDR3 DNA reads TGTGCCAGCACTTTGGGAGGAGGCTATGGCTACACCTTC. This gives the protein CASTLGGGYGYTF. The chain links TRBV12-3 or TRBV12-4 to TRBJ1-2, with D hard to call. The CDR3 has 13 residues. Trimming took 7 bases from V and 4 from J, leaving 13 bases between them.

CDR3 in amino acids: CASSPPGNPHYGYTF. In nucleotides, the CDR3 is TGTGCCAGCAGCCCCCCCGGGAACCCACACTATGGCTACACCTTC. The V and J genes are TRBV7-8 and TRBJ1-2, with no clear D. The CDR3 has 15 amino acids. The V gene's germline CDR1 is SGHVS and CDR2 FQNEAQ. V lost 5 bases to trimming and J lost 3 bases, with 16 bases between them. The whole variable domain, remainder taken from reference TRBV7-8 and TRBJ1-2, is GAGVSQSPRYKVAKRGQDVALRCDPISGHVSLFWYQQALGQGPEFLTYFQNEAQLDKSGLPSDRFFAERPEGSVSTLKIQRTQQEDSAVYLCASSPPGNPHYGYTFGSGTRLTVV.

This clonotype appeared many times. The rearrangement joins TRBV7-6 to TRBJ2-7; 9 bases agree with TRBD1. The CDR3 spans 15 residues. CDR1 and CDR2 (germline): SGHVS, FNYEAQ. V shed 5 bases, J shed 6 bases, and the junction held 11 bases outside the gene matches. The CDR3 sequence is CASSRPGQGASEQYF. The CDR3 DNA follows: TGTGCCAGCAGCCGACCGGGACAGGGAGCCTCCGAGCAGTACTTC.

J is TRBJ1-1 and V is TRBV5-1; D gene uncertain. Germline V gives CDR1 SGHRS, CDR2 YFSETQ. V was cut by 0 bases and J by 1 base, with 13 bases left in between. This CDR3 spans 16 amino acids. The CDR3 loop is CASSLESFSSNTEAFF. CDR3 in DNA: TGCGCCAGCAGCTTGGAAAGTTTCTCCTCGAACACTGAAGCTTTCTTT. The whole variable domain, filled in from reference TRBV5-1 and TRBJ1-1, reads KAGVTQTPRYLIKTRGQQVTLSCSPISGHRSVSWYQQTPGQGLQFLFEYFSETQRNKGNFPGRFSGRQFSNSRSEMNVSTLELGDSALYLCASSLESFSSNTEAFFGQGTRLTVV.

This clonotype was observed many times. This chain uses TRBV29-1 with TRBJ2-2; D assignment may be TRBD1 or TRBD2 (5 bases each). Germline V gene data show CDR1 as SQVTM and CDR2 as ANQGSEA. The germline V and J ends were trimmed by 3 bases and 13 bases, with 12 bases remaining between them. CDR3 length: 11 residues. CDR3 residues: CSVDGGPRLFF. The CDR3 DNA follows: TGCAGCGTTGATGGGGGACCCCGGCTGTTTTTT.

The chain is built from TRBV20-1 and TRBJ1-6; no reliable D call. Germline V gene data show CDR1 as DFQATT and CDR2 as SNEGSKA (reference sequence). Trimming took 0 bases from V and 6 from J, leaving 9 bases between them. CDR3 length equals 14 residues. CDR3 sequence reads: CSARDGKSNSPLHF. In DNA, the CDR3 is TGCAGTGCTAGAGATGGAAAATCTAATTCACCCCTCCACTTT.